Below, 20 T cell receptor beta chains from the same sample are listed, as sequenced in a study of T cell responses to AZD1222 COVID-19 vaccine. Generated by immunoSEQ multiplex PCR, the TCRdb table keeps only in-frame clones and is missing some. The sample has 200,000 or so clones, 90% seen once. This specimen was peripheral blood, taken on day 0 of AZD1222 vaccination. Receptors originate from an adult in good health.

The V gene is TRBV2, the J gene TRBJ1-5; possibly TRBD1 for D (5 bases). CDR1 is SNHLY and CDR2 is FYNNEI in the germline V gene. CDR3 length: 14 amino acids. Trimming shortened V by 7 bases and J by 6 bases, and 16 bases separated the two germline ends. The DNA for the CDR3 is TGTGCCAGCACTACTCAGGGAACGGTTCAGCCCCAGCATTTT. Its translation: CASTTQGTVQPQHF. Based on the CDR3 plus reference TRBV2 and TRBJ1-5, the full variable domain is EPEVTQTPSHQVTQMGQEVILRCVPISNHLYFYWYRQILGQKVEFLVSFYNNEISEKSEIFDDQFSVERPDGSNFTLKIRSTKLEDSAMYFCASTTQGTVQPQHFGDGTRLSIL.

The chain carries TRBV18 and TRBJ2-2; 9 bases are a match to TRBD1. V lost 2 bases, J lost 1 base, and 8 bases stayed unmatched. This CDR3 is built from 18 residues. Germline lookup yields CDR1 KGHSH and CDR2 LQKENI. The CDR3 spells CASSPNVPGQGNTGELFF. In nucleotides, the CDR3 is TGTGCCAGCTCACCAAACGTACCGGGACAGGGGAACACCGGGGAGCTGTTTTTT.

This clone has just one count. The V and J genes are TRBV28 and TRBJ1-1; D gene unclear. V lost 5 bases, J lost 6 bases, and 13 bases lay in between. This CDR3 region has 13 residues. Germline values: CDR1 MDHEN, CDR2 SYDVKM. CDR3 region: CASSRGSWAEAFF. The CDR3 nucleotides are TGTGCCAGCAGTCGAGGGTCGTGGGCTGAAGCTTTCTTT.

The rearrangement links TRBV5-1 to TRBJ1-1; D is perhaps TRBD1 (5 bases). Germline assignment: CDR1 SGHRS and CDR2 YFSETQ. The CDR3 sequence is 15 residues long. The V and J ends lost 3 bases and 5 bases respectively, with 17 bases between them. The CDR3 protein is CASSSVKLRGTEAFF. CDR3 DNA sequence: TGCGCCAGCAGCTCAGTGAAGCTGAGGGGAACTGAAGCTTTCTTT. The variable domain in full, with the rest retrieved from reference TRBV5-1 and TRBJ1-1, is KAGVTQTPRYLIKTRGQQVTLSCSPISGHRSVSWYQQTPGQGLQFLFEYFSETQRNKGNFPGRFSGRQFSNSRSEMNVSTLELGDSALYLCASSSVKLRGTEAFFGQGTRLTVV.

The chain links TRBV10-2 to TRBJ2-3; D gene ambiguous. CDR1 is WSHSY and CDR2 is SAAADI in the germline V gene. The CDR3 is 14 residues long. Trimming removed 2 bases from V and 2 bases from J, with 8 bases in between. CDR3 sequence: CASSENDLTDTQYF. For the CDR3, the DNA is TGCGCCAGCAGTGAGAACGACCTCACAGATACGCAGTATTTT.

The chain combines TRBV19 with TRBJ2-2, with 8 bases that match TRBD1. The CDR3 loop spans 16 amino acids. The junction had 16 bases not matched to a gene; V was cut back by 9 bases and J by 7 bases. The germline V gene encodes CDR1 LNHDA and CDR2 SQIVND (reference sequence). CDR3 loop: CASRPEIGTGLGELFF. CDR3 in DNA: TGTGCCAGCCGACCCGAAATCGGGACAGGACTCGGGGAGCTGTTTTTT.

V usage is TRBV11-2 and J usage is TRBJ2-5, with 7 bases lining up with TRBD2. The germline V gene encodes CDR1 SGHAT and CDR2 FQNNGV. J was trimmed by 5 bases and V by 6 bases; bases with no gene match: 15. This CDR3 comprises 16 residues. CDR3 in DNA: TGTGCCAGCAGTTCCCGCGGGGGAAAACCGGGGGAGACCCAGTACTTC. Amino acids: CASSSRGGKPGETQYF.

This chain links TRBV2 with TRBJ2-2; 7 bases are shared with TRBD1. V was pared by 4 bases and J by 4 bases, with 6 bases of the junction left unmatched. CDR1 and CDR2 (germline): SNHLY, FYNNEI. The CDR3 spans 15 residues. The CDR3 here is CASSVDRSPTGELFF. CDR3 DNA: TGTGCCAGCAGTGTGGACAGGTCGCCCACCGGGGAGCTGTTTTTT. Filled out from reference TRBV2 and TRBJ2-2, the complete variable domain reads EPEVTQTPSHQVTQMGQEVILRCVPISNHLYFYWYRQILGQKVEFLVSFYNNEISEKSEIFDDQFSVERPDGSNFTLKIRSTKLEDSAMYFCASSVDRSPTGELFFGEGSRLTVL.

The rearrangement uses TRBV6-6 and TRBJ2-7; D perhaps matches TRBD1 (5 bases). Germline CDR1 MNHNY, CDR2 SVGAGI (reference sequence). Between the trimmed V and J ends, which lost 5 bases and 2 bases, there was a span of 25 bases. The CDR3 spans 18 residues. CDR3 coding DNA: TGTGCCAGCAGTCCCCGGCCCAGGGTGCCGCCCCCGGCCTACGAGCAGTACTTC. Translated: CASSPRPRVPPPAYEQYF.

This rearrangement joins TRBV27 to TRBJ1-5, with TRBD1 matching 8 bases. Unmatched junction bases numbered 6, after V lost 2 bases and J lost 0 bases. This CDR3 comprises 17 residues. The germline V gene has CDR1 MNHEY and CDR2 SMNVEV (reference sequence). The DNA of the CDR3 is TGTGCCAGCAGTTTAGGTACAGGGGGACGTAGCAATCAGCCCCAGCATTTT. Protein product: CASSLGTGGRSNQPQHF.

This clone has a single count. Distinct nucleotide sequences in the sample also encode this CDR3. The V call is TRBV9, the J call TRBJ2-3; D gene ambiguous. Trimming removed 0 bases from V and 4 bases from J, with 3 bases in between. CDR3 length: 12 residues. Germline CDR1 is SGDLS and CDR2 is YYNGEE. The CDR3 is CASSVGSDTQYF. For the CDR3, the DNA is TGTGCCAGCAGCGTAGGTTCAGATACGCAGTATTTT.

The J gene is TRBJ1-2, the V gene TRBV5-6, with D maybe TRBD1 (5 bases). V lost 0 bases and J lost 5, with 8 bases in between. Germline-derived CDR1 and CDR2 are SGHDT and YYEEEE. The CDR3 has 13 amino acids. The CDR3 is CASSLDRSYGYTF. CDR3 nucleotide sequence: TGTGCCAGCAGCTTGGACAGGTCTTATGGCTACACCTTC.

The V call is TRBV4-3, the J call TRBJ2-4; D uncertain. The CDR3 consists of 13 residues. The V gene's germline CDR1 is LGHNA and CDR2 YSLEER. V dropped 4 bases and J dropped 8 bases, with 12 bases sitting between them. The CDR3 region has the DNA TGCGCCAGCAGCCGTCACCCGAGCCACATTCAGTACTTC. It yields the protein CASSRHPSHIQYF.

The V call is TRBV11-2, the J call TRBJ2-7; 9 bases map to TRBD1. V shed 5 bases and J 0 bases; nucleotides not matched to a gene: 5. CDR1 and CDR2 (germline): SGHAT, FQNNGV. The CDR3 sequence is 15 residues long. This chain's CDR3 is CASSRQTGGSYEQYF. Here the CDR3 DNA reads TGTGCCAGCAGCCGGCAGACAGGGGGCTCCTACGAGCAGTACTTC.

The chain employs TRBV12-3 or TRBV12-4 and TRBJ1-5, with TRBD1 identical over 8 bases. V dropped 6 bases and J dropped 6; count of bases not matched to a gene: 4. The CDR3 has 13 amino acids. The CDR3 nucleotides read TGTGCCAGCAGCCGGACAGGGAGTCAGCCCCAGCATTTT. Protein sequence: CASSRTGSQPQHF.

In the case of this clone: The same CDR3 is also encoded by other DNA sequences in this sample. J is TRBJ2-7 and V is TRBV12-3 or TRBV12-4; 8 positions match TRBD1. J lost 6 bases, V lost 5 bases, and 6 bases had no gene match. This CDR3 comprises 13 residues. The CDR3 sequence is CASSLQQGGEQYF. For the CDR3, the DNA is TGTGCCAGCAGTCTCCAACAGGGGGGCGAGCAGTACTTC.

The chain links TRBV30 to TRBJ2-6; D unresolved. The germline gives CDR1 GTSNPN, CDR2 SVGIG (reference sequence). This CDR3 has 12 amino acids. Deletions cut 5 bases from V and 8 bases from J, with 10 bases between. The CDR3 DNA follows: TGTGCCTGGGCCAGGATCTCCAACGTCCTGACTTTC. Its protein is CAWARISNVLTF.

V usage is TRBV5-1 and J usage is TRBJ2-2; 12 bases are a match to TRBD2. In germline, CDR1 is SGHRS, CDR2 YFSETQ. This CDR3 has 18 residues. J gave up 0 bases and V 4 bases, and 7 bases lay outside the gene matches. CDR3 protein: CASSTPTSGGPNTGELFF. For the CDR3, the DNA is TGCGCCAGCAGCACCCCGACTAGCGGGGGCCCGAACACCGGGGAGCTGTTTTTT.

This chain uses TRBV7-6 with TRBJ1-6, with TRBD1 matching 8 bases. CDR3 length: 15 amino acids. The V and J ends lost 5 bases and 6 bases, in that order; junction bases with no gene match: 6. CDR1 is SGHVS and CDR2 is FNYEAQ in the germline V gene. The chain's CDR3 is CASSQQGAGNSPLHF. The CDR3 DNA reads TGTGCCAGCAGCCAGCAGGGGGCAGGTAATTCACCCCTCCACTTT.

This clone is a singleton in its sample. The rearrangement uses TRBV24-1 and TRBJ2-5; D call uncertain. The CDR3 spans 13 residues. Germline V gene data show CDR1 as KGHDR and CDR2 as SFDVKD. V lost 6 bases, J lost 2 bases, and 9 bases lay in between. The chain's CDR3 is CATSSGQQETQYF. The DNA of the CDR3 is TGTGCCACCAGTAGTGGGCAGCAAGAGACCCAGTACTTC.